This T cell receptor (beta chain) originates from a study of blood T cell repertoires in COVID-19. Study context: Material from acute and convalescent COVID-19 was sourced from the United States, Italy and Spain. The cDNA or gDNA used as material had been derived from T cells, B-cell-depleted T cells, or PBMCs.

The Seattle patients joined while their infection was active and were tracked longitudinally afterward. Original processing notes: Nucleated cell number was recorded as an estimate derived from reference gene primer amplification. Produced via immunoSEQ multiplex PCR; TCRdb's table is partial and in-frame only. V, J and clone size reflect that table, while D and trimming were determined from the DNA. The sample lists roughly 380,000 clones; roughly 89% were seen once. The CDR3 sequence is 15 residues long. The germline CDR1 and CDR2 sequences are SGHRS and YFSETQ. Trimming removed 4 bases from V and 7 bases from J, with 20 bases in between.

Input material: peripheral blood. The V call is TRBV5-1, the J call TRBJ1-2; a possible D gene is TRBD1 (6 bases). This clonotype originated in an older woman with COVID-19, enrolled during active disease. The CDR3: CASSTFSLQGAGYTF. The CDR3 nucleotides read TGCGCCAGCAGCACCTTCTCCCTACAGGGAGCTGGCTACACCTTC.